This TCR beta chain was captured by sequencing in a study of T cell responses to AZD1222 COVID-19 vaccine. The CDR3 extends over 12 amino acids. V was trimmed by 1 base and J by 9 bases, leaving 4 bases between them. TCRdb's copy holds only in-frame clones and misses some; the assay was immunoSEQ multiplex PCR. The sample includes tens of thousands of clones, roughly 80% seen only once; the top ten take roughly 3.5%. This clone was seen a few times. The rearrangement joins TRBV12-3 or TRBV12-4 to TRBJ1-6; D gene ambiguous. The receptor's source is an adult who received the AZD1222 COVID-19 vaccine. The sequences come from peripheral blood, collected 28 days after the second AZD1222 dose. This chain's CDR3 is CASSLGGSPLHF. CDR3 sequence (DNA): TGTGCCAGCAGTTTAGGGGGTTCACCCCTCCACTTT.